The 24 T cell receptor beta chains reported below all come from one sample, sequenced in a study of radiation and T cells in renal cell carcinoma. Sequencing used immunoSEQ multiplex PCR; TCRdb keeps in-frame clones, though not all of them. The table includes more than 100,000 clones, approximately 90% detected once. Time point indicated: blood 2 weeks post-SBRT. Regarding treatment: 15 Gy SBRT to primary tumor, nephrectomy 4 weeks later. Specimen: blood, collected from a patient whose treatment included radiotherapy and nephrectomy. Receptors were obtained from a woman aged 70 to 79 with renal cell carcinoma.

The chain has TRBV2 and TRBJ1-6; D remains unclear. CDR3 length: 12 amino acids. Deletions cut 6 bases from V and 9 bases from J, with 9 bases between. Germline V gives CDR1 SNHLY, CDR2 FYNNEI. The CDR3 nucleotides read TGTGCCAGCAGAAACGTGGGTTCACCCCTCCACTTT. The encoded protein is CASRNVGSPLHF.

This clone was counted a few times. The V call is TRBV19, the J call TRBJ1-1; no clear D. Trimming left V 4 bases short and J 6 bases short, with 15 bases between. The germline V gene has CDR1 LNHDA and CDR2 SQIVND (reference sequence). This CDR3 has 14 residues. The CDR3 region is CASSNLEPNAEAFF. Written as DNA, the CDR3 is TGTGCCAGTAGTAACCTGGAACCTAACGCTGAAGCTTTCTTT.

The rearrangement uses TRBV18 and TRBJ2-3; 12 nucleotides align to TRBD2. The CDR3 totals 16 residues. Trimming took 1 base from V and 1 from J; bases not matched to a gene: 0. Germline V CDR1 and CDR2: KGHSH, LQKENI. In DNA, the CDR3 is TGTGCCAGCTCACCACGGACTAGCGGGGGCACAGATACGCAGTATTTT. This gives the protein CASSPRTSGGTDTQYF.

The chain carries TRBV29-1 and TRBJ2-1, with D possibly TRBD2 on 6 matching bases. Trimming removed 8 bases at V and 4 bases at J, with 18 bases between. Germline values: CDR1 SQVTM, CDR2 ANQGSEA. The CDR3 has 14 amino acids. The CDR3 spells CSSALAGWYNEQFF. DNA for the CDR3: TGCAGCAGTGCACTAGCTGGGTGGTACAATGAGCAGTTCTTC.

This chain connects TRBV7-2 to TRBJ2-6, with D hard to call. The V gene lost 10 bases and the J gene lost 0 bases, with 7 bases spanning the gap. CDR1 and CDR2 (germline): SGHTA, FQGNSA. This CDR3 contains 13 residues. This chain's CDR3 is CATRPSGANVLTF. For the CDR3, the DNA is TGTGCCACCCGACCCTCTGGGGCCAACGTCCTGACTTTC. Using reference TRBV7-2 and TRBJ2-6 for the parts outside the CDR3, the full variable domain is GAGVSQSPSNKVTEKGKDVELRCDPISGHTALYWYRQSLGQGLEFLIYFQGNSAPDKSGLPSDRFSAERTGGSVSTLTIQRTQQEDSAVYLCATRPSGANVLTFGAGSRLTVL.

This chain joins TRBV6-1 and TRBJ1-3; 9 bases are shared with TRBD1. Losses at the gene ends were 5 bases for V and 3 bases for J; bases not matched to a gene: 2. Per germline, CDR1 MNHNS and CDR2 SASEGT. This CDR3 has 14 amino acids. CDR3 DNA: TGTGCCAGCAGTATGGGACAGGGTGGAAACACCATATATTTT. Its translation is CASSMGQGGNTIYF.

This clone has only a few counts. The V call is TRBV28, the J call TRBJ2-1, with D possibly being TRBD2 (6 bases). Trimming stripped 6 bases from V and 10 bases from J, with 16 bases between. This CDR3 comprises 13 residues. Germline V gene lookup returns CDR1 MDHEN and CDR2 SYDVKM. DNA for the CDR3: TGTGCCAGCAGCCTCGTGCGGGGTGCCGAGCAGTTCTTC. Protein product: CASSLVRGAEQFF.

The chain has TRBV5-8 and TRBJ2-2; 10 bases align to TRBD1. This CDR3 is 16 amino acids long. CDR1 is SGHTS and CDR2 is YDEGEE in the germline V gene. Trimming cost V 4 bases and J 4 bases; bases outside gene matches: 7. CDR3 coding DNA: TGTGCCAGCAGCCCTGGGACAGGGGCGACCACCGGGGAGCTGTTTTTT. It specifies CASSPGTGATTGELFF.

The rearrangement joins TRBV2 to TRBJ1-4; a possible D gene is TRBD1 (5 bases). Germline V gene sequence: CDR1 SNHLY, CDR2 FYNNEI. The CDR3 runs 15 residues. Trimming stripped 8 bases from V and 4 bases from J, with 17 bases between. CDR3 DNA: TGTGCCAGCCGCGGGGGGGGTCTCGGTAATGAAAAACTGTTTTTT. Amino acids: CASRGGGLGNEKLFF.

The genes are TRBV5-1 and TRBJ2-3; possibly TRBD2 for D (6 bases). Germline CDR1 and CDR2: SGHRS and YFSETQ. This CDR3 contains 16 residues. V was shortened by 3 bases and J by 1 base, with 15 bases between the two germline ends. In DNA form, the CDR3 reads TGCGCCAGCAGCTCAGCGGGTGTTACCGGCACAGATACGCAGTATTTT. It encodes CASSSAGVTGTDTQYF.

The rearrangement uses TRBV11-2 and TRBJ1-5; 10 bases agree with TRBD1. This CDR3 spans 15 amino acids. In germline, CDR1 is SGHAT, CDR2 FQNNGV. The ends lost 6 bases at V and 6 bases at J; junction bases unmatched: 8. The CDR3 DNA reads as TGTGCCAGCAGTGAGACAGGGGGCAGAAGTCAGCCCCAGCATTTT. This sequence encodes CASSETGGRSQPQHF.

The V call is TRBV5-1, the J call TRBJ1-1; D is possibly TRBD1 (6 bases). Trimming took 4 bases from V and 1 from J, leaving 14 bases between them. Germline-derived CDR1 and CDR2 are SGHRS and YFSETQ. The CDR3 runs to 15 residues. In DNA, the CDR3 is TGCGCCAGCAGCCCGACGACAGGACCGAACACTGAAGCTTTCTTT. Protein: CASSPTTGPNTEAFF.

V is TRBV28 and J is TRBJ2-7; TRBD2 matches at 13 bases. Trimming removed 3 bases from V and 2 bases from J; junction bases left unmatched: 1. The CDR3 is 15 amino acids. Germline V gene data show CDR1 as MDHEN and CDR2 as SYDVKM. The DNA of the CDR3 is TGTGCCAGCAGTTTGGGACTAGCGGGAACCTACGAGCAGTACTTC. Translation gives CASSLGLAGTYEQYF.

The chain joins TRBV6-5 to TRBJ1-5; the D gene is possibly TRBD1 (6 bases). Germline V lookup: CDR1 MNHEY, CDR2 SVGAGI. The CDR3 extends over 14 amino acids. V gave up 6 bases and J gave up 1 base, with 10 bases separating them. CDR3 sequence: CASSRTGSNQPQHF. CDR3 coding DNA: TGTGCCAGCAGCCGTACAGGGAGCAATCAGCCCCAGCATTTT.

In its sample, this clone was seen once. This chain joins TRBV7-3 and TRBJ2-1, with D maybe TRBD2 (7 bases). Trimming cost V 3 bases and J 10 bases, with 10 bases left between them. CDR1 is SGHTA, CDR2 FQGTGA, per germline. The CDR3 has 12 residues. CDR3 coding DNA: TGTGCCAGCAGCTTCCCGGGGGGCGAGCAGTTCTTC. Its protein is CASSFPGGEQFF.

The chain has TRBV7-6 and TRBJ2-2; D unresolved. CDR1 and CDR2 from the germline V gene are SGHVS and FNYEAQ. The CDR3 has 15 amino acids. Deletions cut 0 bases from V and 3 bases from J, with 8 bases between. CDR3 protein: CASSLALWDTGELFF. In DNA form, the CDR3 reads TGTGCCAGCAGCTTAGCGCTTTGGGACACCGGGGAGCTGTTTTTT.

This rearrangement joins TRBV11-2 to TRBJ2-7; TRBD1 aligns across 7 bases. Germline V CDR1 and CDR2: SGHAT, FQNNGV. V was clipped by 1 base and J by 5 bases; unmatched bases: 8. The CDR3 runs to 15 residues. The CDR3 coding sequence is TGTGCCAGCAGCTTAGTAGGCAGGGGGTACCACGAGCAGTACTTC. Translating it yields CASSLVGRGYHEQYF.

CDR3 DNA: TGTGCCAGCAGCCCGACAGCTTTTAACTATGGCTACACCTTC. Its protein is CASSPTAFNYGYTF. The chain recombines TRBV5-4 with TRBJ1-2; maybe TRBD1 (5 bases). The CDR3 contains 14 residues. V shed 4 bases and J shed 1 base, with 11 bases lying between them. Germline V gene lookup returns CDR1 SGHNT and CDR2 YYREEE (reference sequence).

The genes are TRBV9 and TRBJ2-3; D uncertain. Looked up from germline, CDR1 is SGDLS and CDR2 is YYNGEE. CDR3 length: 15 amino acids. The V gene lost 0 bases and the J gene lost 2 bases, with 10 bases spanning the gap. CDR3 coding DNA: TGTGCCAGCAGCGTAGGTGGTGCTTTCACAGATACGCAGTATTTT. Its protein product is CASSVGGAFTDTQYF.

As concerns this clone: The sample has other DNA sequences that encode this CDR3 too. This chain connects TRBV5-1 to TRBJ2-3; D remains unclear. Germline V gene sequence: CDR1 SGHRS, CDR2 YFSETQ. CDR3 size: 12 residues. Trimming took off 2 bases at V and 2 bases at J, with 3 bases between the two ends. The CDR3 DNA sequence: TGCGCCAGCAGCTTCTCCACAGATACGCAGTATTTT. Protein: CASSFSTDTQYF.

The CDR3 here is CAISEVGSGANVLTF. The CDR3 DNA reads as TGTGCCATCAGTGAGGTGGGGTCTGGGGCCAACGTCCTGACTTTC. The V call is TRBV10-3, the J call TRBJ2-6; no definite D call. CDR1 is ENHRY, CDR2 SYGVKD, per germline. This CDR3 is built from 15 residues. Trimming cost V 2 bases and J 1 base, with 6 bases left between them.

The chain joins TRBV5-8 to TRBJ2-1; 7 nucleotides line up with TRBD1. This CDR3 is built from 14 residues. V lost 0 bases, J lost 4 bases, and 1 base stayed unmatched. CDR1 is SGHTS and CDR2 is YDEGEE in the germline V gene. The CDR3 protein is CASSLGQGYNEQFF. CDR3 sequence (DNA): TGTGCCAGCAGCTTGGGACAGGGATACAATGAGCAGTTCTTC. Supplemented by reference TRBV5-8 and TRBJ2-1, the full variable domain reads EAGVTQSPTHLIKTRGQQATLRCSPISGHTSVYWYQQALGLGLQFLLWYDEGEERNRGNFPPRFSGRQFPNYSSELNVNALELEDSALYLCASSLGQGYNEQFFGPGTRLTVL.

This rearrangement joins TRBV18 to TRBJ1-6; maybe TRBD1 (5 bases). Trimming cost V 4 bases and J 6 bases, with 16 bases left between them. The CDR3 spans 16 residues. Per germline, CDR1 KGHSH and CDR2 LQKENI. The CDR3 is CASSQDQTGTNSPLHF. CDR3 DNA: TGTGCCAGCTCACAAGATCAGACTGGGACTAATTCACCCCTCCACTTT.

V gene TRBV7-2 combines with J gene TRBJ1-2; D is undetermined. Trimming took 2 bases from V and 4 from J, leaving 11 bases between them. The CDR3 length is 14 residues. Germline V gene lookup returns CDR1 SGHTA and CDR2 FQGNSA. Here the CDR3 reads CASSLFSQTYGYTF. In nucleotides, the CDR3 is TGTGCCAGCAGCTTATTCTCTCAGACCTATGGCTACACCTTC.